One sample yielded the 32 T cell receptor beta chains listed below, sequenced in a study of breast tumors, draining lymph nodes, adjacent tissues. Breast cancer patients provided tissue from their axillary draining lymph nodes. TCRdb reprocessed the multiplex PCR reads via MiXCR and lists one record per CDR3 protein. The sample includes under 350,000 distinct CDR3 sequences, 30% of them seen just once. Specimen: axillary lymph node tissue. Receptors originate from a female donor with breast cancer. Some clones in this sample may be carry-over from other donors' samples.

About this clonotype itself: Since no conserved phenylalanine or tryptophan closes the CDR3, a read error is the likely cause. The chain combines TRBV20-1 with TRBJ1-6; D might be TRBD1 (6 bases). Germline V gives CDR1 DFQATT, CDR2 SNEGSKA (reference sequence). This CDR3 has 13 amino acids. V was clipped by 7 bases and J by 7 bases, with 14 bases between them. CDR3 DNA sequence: TGCAGTGTAGAAGGGACACCCAATTCACCCCTCCACCTT. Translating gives CSVEGTPNSPLHL.

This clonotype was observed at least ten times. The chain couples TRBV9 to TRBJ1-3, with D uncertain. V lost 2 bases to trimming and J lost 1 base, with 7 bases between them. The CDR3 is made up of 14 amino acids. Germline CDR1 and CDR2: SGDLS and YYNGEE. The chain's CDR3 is CASSVSASGNTIYF. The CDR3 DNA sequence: TGTGCCAGCAGCGTCAGTGCATCTGGAAACACCATATATTTT.

CDR3 region: CASMGSGSSTKTQYF. CDR3 DNA: TGTGCCAGCATGGGAAGCGGTTCTAGCACAAAAACGCAGTATTTT. V and J are TRBV9 and TRBJ2-3; possible D gene TRBD2, 5 bases. V lost 6 bases and J 9 bases, leaving 23 bases between the germline ends. From germline, CDR1 is SGDLS and CDR2 YYNGEE. The CDR3 runs 15 residues.

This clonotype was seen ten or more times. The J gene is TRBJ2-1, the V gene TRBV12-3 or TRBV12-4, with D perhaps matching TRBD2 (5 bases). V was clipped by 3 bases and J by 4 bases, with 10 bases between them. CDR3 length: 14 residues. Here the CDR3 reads CASSFRAVYNEQFF. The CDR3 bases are TGTGCCAGCAGTTTTAGAGCGGTGTACAATGAGCAGTTCTTC.

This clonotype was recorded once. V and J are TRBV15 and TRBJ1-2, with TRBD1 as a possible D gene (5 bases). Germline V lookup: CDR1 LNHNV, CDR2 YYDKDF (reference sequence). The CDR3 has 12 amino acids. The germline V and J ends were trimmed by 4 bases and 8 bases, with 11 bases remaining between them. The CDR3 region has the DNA TGTGCCACCAGCATCGGCAGGGAGGGCTACACCTTC. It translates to CATSIGREGYTF.

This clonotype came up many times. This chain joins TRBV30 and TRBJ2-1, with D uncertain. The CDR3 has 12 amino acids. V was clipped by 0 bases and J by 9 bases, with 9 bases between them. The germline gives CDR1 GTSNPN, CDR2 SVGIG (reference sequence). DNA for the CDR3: TGTGCCTGGAGTGTAGAAGGTGGTGAGCAGTTCTTC. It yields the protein CAWSVEGGEQFF.

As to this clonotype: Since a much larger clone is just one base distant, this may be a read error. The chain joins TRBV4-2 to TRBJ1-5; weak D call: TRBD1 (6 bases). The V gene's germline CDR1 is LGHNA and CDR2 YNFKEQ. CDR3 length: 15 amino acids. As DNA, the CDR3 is TGTGCCAGCAGCCAAGATCCCAGGGGCAATCAGCTCCAGCATTTT. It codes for CASSQDPRGNQLQHF.

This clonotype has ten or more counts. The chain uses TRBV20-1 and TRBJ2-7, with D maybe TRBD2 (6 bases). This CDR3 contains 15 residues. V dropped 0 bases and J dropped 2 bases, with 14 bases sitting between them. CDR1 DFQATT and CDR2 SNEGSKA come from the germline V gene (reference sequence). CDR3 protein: CSARDLLAPAYEQYF. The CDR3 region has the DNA TGCAGTGCTAGAGATCTTCTAGCGCCCGCCTACGAGCAGTACTTC.

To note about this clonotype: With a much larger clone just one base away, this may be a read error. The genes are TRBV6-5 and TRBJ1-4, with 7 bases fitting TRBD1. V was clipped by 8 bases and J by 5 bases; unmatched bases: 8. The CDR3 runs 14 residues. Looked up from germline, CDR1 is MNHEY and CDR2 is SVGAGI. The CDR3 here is CASRVPGQNEKLFF. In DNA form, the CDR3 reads TGTGCCAGCCGTGTCCCGGGACAGAATGAAAAACTGTTTTTT.

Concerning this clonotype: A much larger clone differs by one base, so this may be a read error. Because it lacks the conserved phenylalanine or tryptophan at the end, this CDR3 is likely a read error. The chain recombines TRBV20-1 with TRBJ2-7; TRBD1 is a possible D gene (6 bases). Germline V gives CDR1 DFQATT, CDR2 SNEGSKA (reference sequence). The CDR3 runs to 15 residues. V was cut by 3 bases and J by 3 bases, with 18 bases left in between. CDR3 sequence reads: CSARALQGEGYEQYS. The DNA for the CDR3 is TGCAGTGCTAGGGCCTTACAGGGAGAAGGCTACGAGCAGTACTCC.

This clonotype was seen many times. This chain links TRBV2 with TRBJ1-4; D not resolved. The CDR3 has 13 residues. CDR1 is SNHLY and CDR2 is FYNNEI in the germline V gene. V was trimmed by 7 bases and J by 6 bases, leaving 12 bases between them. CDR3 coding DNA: TGTGCCAGCAAGGCCCAACGGGATGAAAAACTGTTTTTT. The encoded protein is CASKAQRDEKLFF.

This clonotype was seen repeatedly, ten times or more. The CDR3: CASSQDQLAGGTGELFF. As DNA, the CDR3 is TGTGCCAGCAGCCAAGATCAGCTAGCGGGAGGAACCGGGGAGCTGTTTTTT. The chain couples TRBV14 to TRBJ2-2; 11 nucleotides align to TRBD2. Germline V gives CDR1 SGHDN, CDR2 FVKESK. CDR3 length: 17 amino acids. J lost 5 bases, V lost 0 bases, and 5 bases had no gene match.

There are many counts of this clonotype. The CDR3, as DNA: TGCAGTGCTAGGGCCGCCGGAACGGCTAACTCCTACGAGCAGTACTTC. Translation gives CSARAAGTANSYEQYF. The rearrangement joins TRBV20-1 to TRBJ2-7; D uncertain. The germline V and J ends were trimmed by 3 bases and 0 bases, with 18 bases remaining between them. The CDR3 loop spans 16 amino acids. Germline V gene data show CDR1 as DFQATT and CDR2 as SNEGSKA (reference sequence).

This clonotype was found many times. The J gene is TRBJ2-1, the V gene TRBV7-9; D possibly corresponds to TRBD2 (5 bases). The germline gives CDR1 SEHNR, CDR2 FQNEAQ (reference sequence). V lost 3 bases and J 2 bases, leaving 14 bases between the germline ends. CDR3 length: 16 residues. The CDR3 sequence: CASSFRSGSTYNEQFF. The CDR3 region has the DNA TGTGCCAGCAGCTTTAGGAGCGGTTCCACCTACAATGAGCAGTTCTTC.

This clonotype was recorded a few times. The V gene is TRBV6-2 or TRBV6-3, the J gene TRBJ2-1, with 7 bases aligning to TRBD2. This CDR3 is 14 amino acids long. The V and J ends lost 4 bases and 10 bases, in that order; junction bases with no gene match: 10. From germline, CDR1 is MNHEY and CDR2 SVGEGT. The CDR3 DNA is TGTGCCAGCAGTTCGACTAGCCCGCTCCAGGAGCAGTTCTTC. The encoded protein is CASSSTSPLQEQFF.

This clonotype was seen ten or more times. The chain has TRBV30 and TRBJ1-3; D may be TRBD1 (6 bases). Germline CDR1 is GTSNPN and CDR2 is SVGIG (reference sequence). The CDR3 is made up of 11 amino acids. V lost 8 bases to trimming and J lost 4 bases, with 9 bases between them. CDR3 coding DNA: TGTGCCCACGACAGGGGAAACACCATATATTTT. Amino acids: CAHDRGNTIYF.

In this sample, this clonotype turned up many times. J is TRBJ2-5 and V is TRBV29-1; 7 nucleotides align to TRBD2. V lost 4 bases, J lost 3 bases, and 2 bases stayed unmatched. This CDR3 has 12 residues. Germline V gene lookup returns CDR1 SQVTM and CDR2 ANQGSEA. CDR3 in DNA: TGCAGCGTTGTGGGACTAAAAGAGACCCAGTACTTC. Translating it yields CSVVGLKETQYF.

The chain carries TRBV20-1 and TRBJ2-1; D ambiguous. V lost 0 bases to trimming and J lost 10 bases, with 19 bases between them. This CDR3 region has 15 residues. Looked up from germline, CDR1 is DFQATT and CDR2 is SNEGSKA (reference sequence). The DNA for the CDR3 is TGCAGTGCTAGAGATTTGGCTAGACCAGAGCAGGAGCAGTTCTTC. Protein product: CSARDLARPEQEQFF.

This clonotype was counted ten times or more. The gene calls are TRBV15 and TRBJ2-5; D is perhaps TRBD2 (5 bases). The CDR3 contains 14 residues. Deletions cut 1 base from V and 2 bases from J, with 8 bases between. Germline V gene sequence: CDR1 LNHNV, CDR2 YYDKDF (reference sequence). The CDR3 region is CATSRVRDQETQYF. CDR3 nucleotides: TGTGCCACCAGCAGAGTTCGGGATCAAGAGACCCAGTACTTC.

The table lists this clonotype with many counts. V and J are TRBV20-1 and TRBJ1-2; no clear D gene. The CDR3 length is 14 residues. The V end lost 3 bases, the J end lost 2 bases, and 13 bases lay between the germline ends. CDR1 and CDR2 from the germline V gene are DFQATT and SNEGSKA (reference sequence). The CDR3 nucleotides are TGCAGTGCTAGTTCGTCAACCCACAACTATGGCTACACCTTC. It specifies CSASSSTHNYGYTF.

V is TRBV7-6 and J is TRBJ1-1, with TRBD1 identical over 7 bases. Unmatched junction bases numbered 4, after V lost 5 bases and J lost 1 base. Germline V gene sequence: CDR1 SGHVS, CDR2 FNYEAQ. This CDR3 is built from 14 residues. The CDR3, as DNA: TGTGCCAGCAGCCCTGGACAGGCGAACACTGAAGCTTTCTTT. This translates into CASSPGQANTEAFF.

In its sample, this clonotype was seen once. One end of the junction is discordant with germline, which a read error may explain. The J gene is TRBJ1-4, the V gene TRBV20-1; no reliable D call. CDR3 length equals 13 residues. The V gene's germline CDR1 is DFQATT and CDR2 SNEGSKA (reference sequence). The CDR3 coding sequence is TGTAGTGCTAGAGCTGAGACTAGGGAAAAACTGTTTTTT. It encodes CSARAETREKLFF.

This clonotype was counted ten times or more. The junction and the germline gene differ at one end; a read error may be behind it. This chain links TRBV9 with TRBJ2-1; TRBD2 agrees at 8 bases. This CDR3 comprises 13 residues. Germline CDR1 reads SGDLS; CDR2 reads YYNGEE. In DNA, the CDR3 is TGCGCCAGCAGCGCGGGGGGCTACAATGAGCAGTTCTTC. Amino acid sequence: CASSAGGYNEQFF.

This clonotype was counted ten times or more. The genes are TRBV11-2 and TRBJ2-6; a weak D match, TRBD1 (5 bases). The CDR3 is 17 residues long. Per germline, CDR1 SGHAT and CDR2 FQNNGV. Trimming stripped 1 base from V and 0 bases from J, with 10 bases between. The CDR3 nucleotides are TGTGCCAGCAGCTTAGGCAGGGATATCTCTGGGGCCAACGTCCTGACTTTC. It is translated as CASSLGRDISGANVLTF.

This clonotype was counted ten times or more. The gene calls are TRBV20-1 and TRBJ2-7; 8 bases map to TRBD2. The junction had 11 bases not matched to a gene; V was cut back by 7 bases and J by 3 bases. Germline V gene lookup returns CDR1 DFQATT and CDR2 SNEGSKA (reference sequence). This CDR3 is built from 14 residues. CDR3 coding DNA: TGCAGTGTCCCTTTTGCGGGAGGCCTCTACGAGCAGTACTTC. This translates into CSVPFAGGLYEQYF.

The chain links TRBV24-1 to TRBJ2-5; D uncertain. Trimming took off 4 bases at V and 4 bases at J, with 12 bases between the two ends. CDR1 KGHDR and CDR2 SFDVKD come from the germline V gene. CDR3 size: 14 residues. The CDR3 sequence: CATSESNVRETQYF. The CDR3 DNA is TGTGCCACCAGTGAGTCGAATGTACGAGAGACCCAGTACTTC.

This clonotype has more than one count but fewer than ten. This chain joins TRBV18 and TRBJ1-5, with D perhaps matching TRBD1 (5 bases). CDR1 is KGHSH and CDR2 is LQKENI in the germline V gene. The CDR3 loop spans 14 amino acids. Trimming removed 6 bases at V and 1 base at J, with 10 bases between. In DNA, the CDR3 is TGTGCCAGCTCTAGGGGAGTAAGCAATCAGCCCCAGCATTTT. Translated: CASSRGVSNQPQHF.

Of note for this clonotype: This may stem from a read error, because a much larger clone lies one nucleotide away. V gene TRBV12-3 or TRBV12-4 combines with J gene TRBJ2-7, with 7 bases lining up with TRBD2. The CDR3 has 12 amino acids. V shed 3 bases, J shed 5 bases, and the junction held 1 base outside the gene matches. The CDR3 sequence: CASSFSGNEQYF. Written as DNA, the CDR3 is TGTGCCAGCAGTTTCAGCGGGAACGAGCAGTACTTC.

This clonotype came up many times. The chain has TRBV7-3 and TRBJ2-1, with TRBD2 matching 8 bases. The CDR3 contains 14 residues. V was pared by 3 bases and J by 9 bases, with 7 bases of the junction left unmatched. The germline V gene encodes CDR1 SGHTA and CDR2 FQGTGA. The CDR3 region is CASSFSGGPVEQFF. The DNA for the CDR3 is TGTGCCAGCAGCTTTTCGGGAGGGCCGGTTGAGCAGTTCTTC.

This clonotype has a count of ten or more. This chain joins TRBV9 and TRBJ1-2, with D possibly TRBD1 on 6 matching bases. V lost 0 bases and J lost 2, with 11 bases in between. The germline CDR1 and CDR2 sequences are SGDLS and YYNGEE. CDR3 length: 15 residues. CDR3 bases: TGTGCCAGCAGCGTAGGCTGGACAGCGAACTATGGCTACACCTTC. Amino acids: CASSVGWTANYGYTF. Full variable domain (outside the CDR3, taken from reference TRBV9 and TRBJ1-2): DSGVTQTPKHLITATGQRVTLRCSPRSGDLSVYWYQQSLDQGLQFLIQYYNGEERAKGNILERFSAQQFPDLHSELNLSSLELGDSALYFCASSVGWTANYGYTFGSGTRLTVV.

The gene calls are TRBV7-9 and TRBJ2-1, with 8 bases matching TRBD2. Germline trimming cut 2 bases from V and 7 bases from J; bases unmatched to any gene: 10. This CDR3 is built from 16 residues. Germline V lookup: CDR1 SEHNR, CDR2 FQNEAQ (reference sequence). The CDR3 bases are TGTGCCAGCAGCTTAACACCGGGGGGGGTAGTGAATGAGCAGTTCTTC. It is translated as CASSLTPGGVVNEQFF.

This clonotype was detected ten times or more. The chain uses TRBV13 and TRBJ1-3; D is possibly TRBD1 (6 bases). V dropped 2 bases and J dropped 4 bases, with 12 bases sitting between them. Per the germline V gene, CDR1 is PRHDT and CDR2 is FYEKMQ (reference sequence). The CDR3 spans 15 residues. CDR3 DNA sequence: TGTGCCAGCAGCTTATGGGGGGCATGGGGAAACACCATATATTTT. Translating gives CASSLWGAWGNTIYF. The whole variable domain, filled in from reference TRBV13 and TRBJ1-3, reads AAGVIQSPRHLIKEKRETATLKCYPIPRHDTVYWYQQGPGQDPQFLISFYEKMQSDKGSIPDRFSAQQFSDYHSELNMSSLELGDSALYFCASSLWGAWGNTIYFGEGSWLTVV.